This T cell receptor beta chain was captured by sequencing in a study of blood T cell repertoires in COVID-19 (dated by TCRdb to the early 2020s). Study-wide context: The collaborator samples originated in the United States, Italy and Spain and spanned the acute and convalescent phases of COVID-19. The material from the prospective study consisted of cDNA or gDNA derived from T cells, B-cell-depleted T cells, or PBMCs. The repertoires were made available in a free public database intended to serve as a resource for research on the immune response to SARS-CoV-2. Where HLA class I and class II types were available, the types were taken from metadata supplied by the sample provider, not from assay-based typing. The sample metadata nearly always contained a de-identified subject ID, COVID-19 status, age in years and sex. Subjects who had been exposed to COVID-19, were actively infected with it, or had recovered from it provided the deeply sampled blood TCRbeta repertoires that made up the dataset. The samples were drawn from the first 160 participants of the ongoing ImmuneRACE study and from more than 1,000 subjects provided by 6 global collaborators. Study-wide findings and limitations: How much clinical and demographic metadata was included differed by source and by participant, and the metadata was provided uncurated.

The immunoSEQ Assay, a bias-controlled multiplex PCR, was used to amplify TCRbeta CDR3 regions from genomic DNA. The authors' analysis ran thus. The number of nucleated cells in each sample was estimated from the amplification of reference gene primers within the assay. To quantify the absolute abundance of each unique TCRbeta CDR3 rearrangement, sequence reads were collapsed and filtered. Productive Simpson clonality was computed per sample as the square root of Simpson's diversity index over productive rearrangements. TCRdb re-hosts the immuneACCESS table, in-frame sequences only. Its copies lack some clones; in the studies checked, an unresolved V gene accounts for under half of them, and the cause for the rest is not known. Clone size and the V and J calls come from that table; the DNA yielded D and trimming. In all, the sample holds tens of thousands of clones, and around 95% of those were seen once. About 4% of the sample comes from the top ten.

Collaborating institutions collected whole blood in K2EDTA tubes following their own protocols. For TCRbeta analysis, collaborator samples were shipped as frozen whole blood, as isolated PBMCs, or as DNA extracted from either sample type. Counted from cysteine to phenylalanine, this CDR3 has 16 amino acids. The only DNA kept is the CDR3, 48 bases in frame from the first base. Reading the germline V gene gives CDR1 SGHRS and CDR2 YFSETQ. Trimming at the junction amounts to 0 bases on V and 6 bases on J, and the germline ends lie 16 bases apart. About this clone itself: Its antigen is unknown. No base-level quality is on record; no much larger clone is a single base apart.

The sample taken for sequencing was peripheral blood. The source of this sequence is a human donor with active COVID-19. The donor label of this sample is uncertain. The rearranged chain carries TRBV5-1 and TRBJ2-4, and the D gene may be TRBD2, 6 bases matching. The base sequence is TGCGCCAGCAGCTTGGCCTGGGGGGAGTCGGTAAACATTCAGTACTTC. Translation gives CASSLAWGESVNIQYF. The variable domain in full, with residues beyond the CDR3 obtained from the reference TRBV5-1 and TRBJ2-4 genes, is KAGVTQTPRYLIKTRGQQVTLSCSPISGHRSVSWYQQTPGQGLQFLFEYFSETQRNKGNFPGRFSGRQFSNSRSEMNVSTLELGDSALYLCASSLAWGESVNIQYFGAGTRLSVL.